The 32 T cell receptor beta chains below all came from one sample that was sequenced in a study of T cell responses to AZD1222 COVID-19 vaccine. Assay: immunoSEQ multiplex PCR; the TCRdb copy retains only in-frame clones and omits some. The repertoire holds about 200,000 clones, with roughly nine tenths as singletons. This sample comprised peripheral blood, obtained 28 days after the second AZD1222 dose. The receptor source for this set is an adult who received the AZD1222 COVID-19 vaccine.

Written as DNA, the CDR3 is TGTGCCAGCAAACCCGGACAGGGGGATTATGAGCAGTTCTTC. It specifies CASKPGQGDYEQFF. J is TRBJ2-1 and V is TRBV27, with 10 bases lining up with TRBD1. Trimming at V came to 7 bases and at J to 8 bases, leaving 8 bases not matched to a gene. Germline assignment: CDR1 MNHEY and CDR2 SMNVEV (reference sequence). The CDR3 is 14 amino acids.

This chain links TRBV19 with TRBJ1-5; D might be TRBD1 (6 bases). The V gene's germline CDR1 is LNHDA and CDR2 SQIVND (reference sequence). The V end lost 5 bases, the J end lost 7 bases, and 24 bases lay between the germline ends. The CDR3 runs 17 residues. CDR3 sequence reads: CASSRRGSGGKDQPQHF. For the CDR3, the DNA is TGTGCCAGTAGTCGTAGGGGGTCCGGAGGGAAGGACCAGCCCCAGCATTTT.

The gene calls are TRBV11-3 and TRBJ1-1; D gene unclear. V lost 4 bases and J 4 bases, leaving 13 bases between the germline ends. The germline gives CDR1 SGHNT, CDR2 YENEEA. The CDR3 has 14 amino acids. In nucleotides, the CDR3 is TGTGCCAGCAGCTGGGTGTCGGAGGTCACTGAAGCTTTCTTT. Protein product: CASSWVSEVTEAFF.

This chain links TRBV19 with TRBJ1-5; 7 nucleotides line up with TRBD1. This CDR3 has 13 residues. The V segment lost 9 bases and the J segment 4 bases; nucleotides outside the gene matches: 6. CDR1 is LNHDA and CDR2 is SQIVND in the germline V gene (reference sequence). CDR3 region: CARPGQSNQPQHF. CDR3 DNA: TGTGCCAGACCGGGACAGTCAAATCAGCCCCAGCATTTT.

The DNA for the CDR3 is TGCAGCGTTGAAAGGTCATTTAGTGGCTACACCTTC. Encoded protein: CSVERSFSGYTF. The genes are TRBV29-1 and TRBJ1-2; D ambiguous. This CDR3 region has 12 residues. V was clipped by 2 bases and J by 7 bases, with 11 bases between them. From germline, CDR1 is SQVTM and CDR2 ANQGSEA.

The CDR3 sequence: CASMGAPYYEQYF. As DNA, the CDR3 is TGTGCCAGCATGGGGGCACCATACTACGAGCAGTACTTC. This chain uses TRBV27 with TRBJ2-7, with TRBD1 as a possible D gene (6 bases). The CDR3 consists of 13 residues. The V gene's germline CDR1 is MNHEY and CDR2 SMNVEV (reference sequence). V gave up 7 bases and J gave up 3 bases, with 13 bases separating them.

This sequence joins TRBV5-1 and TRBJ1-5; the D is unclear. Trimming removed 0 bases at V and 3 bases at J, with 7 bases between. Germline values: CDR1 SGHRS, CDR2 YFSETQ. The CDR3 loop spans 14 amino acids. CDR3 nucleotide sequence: TGCGCCAGCAGCTTGGGATCCTACAATCAGCCCCAGCATTTT. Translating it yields CASSLGSYNQPQHF.

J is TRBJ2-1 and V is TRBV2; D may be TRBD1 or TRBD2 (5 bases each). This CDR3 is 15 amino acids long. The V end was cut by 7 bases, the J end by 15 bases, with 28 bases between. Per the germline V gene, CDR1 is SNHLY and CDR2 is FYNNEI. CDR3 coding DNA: TGTGCCAGCAAACCTTCTAGTGGGACCCAATACATGGCGTTCTTC. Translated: CASKPSSGTQYMAFF.

CDR3 protein: CASSLGINQPQHF. DNA for the CDR3: TGTGCCAGCAGTTTGGGGATCAATCAGCCCCAGCATTTT. The genes are TRBV12-3 or TRBV12-4 and TRBJ1-5; D unclear. V lost 3 bases, J lost 3 bases, and 6 bases lay in between. This CDR3 contains 13 residues.

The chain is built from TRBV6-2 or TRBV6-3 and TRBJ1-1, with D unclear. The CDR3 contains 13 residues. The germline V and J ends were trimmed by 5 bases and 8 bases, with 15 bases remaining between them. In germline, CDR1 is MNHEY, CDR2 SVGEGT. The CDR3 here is CASSPVFRAEAFF. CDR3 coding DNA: TGTGCCAGCAGTCCCGTATTCCGGGCAGAAGCTTTCTTT.

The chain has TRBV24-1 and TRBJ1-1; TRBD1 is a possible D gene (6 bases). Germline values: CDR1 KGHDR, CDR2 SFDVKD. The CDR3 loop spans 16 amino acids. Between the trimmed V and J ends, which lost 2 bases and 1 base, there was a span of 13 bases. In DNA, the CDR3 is TGTGCCACCAGTGATTCCCAAGGGGGGCGGAACACTGAAGCTTTCTTT. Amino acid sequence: CATSDSQGGRNTEAFF.

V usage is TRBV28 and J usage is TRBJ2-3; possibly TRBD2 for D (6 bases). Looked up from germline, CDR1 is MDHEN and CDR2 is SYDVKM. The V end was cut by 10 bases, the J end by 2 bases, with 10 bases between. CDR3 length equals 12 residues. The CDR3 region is CAIRDSTDTQYF. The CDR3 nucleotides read TGTGCCATCCGGGACTCCACAGATACGCAGTATTTT.

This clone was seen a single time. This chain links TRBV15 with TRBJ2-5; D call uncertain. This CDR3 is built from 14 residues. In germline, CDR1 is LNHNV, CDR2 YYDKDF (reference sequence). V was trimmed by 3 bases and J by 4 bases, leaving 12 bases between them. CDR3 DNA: TGTGCCACCAGCAGCCCACGTCGCCTAGAGACCCAGTACTTC. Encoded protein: CATSSPRRLETQYF.

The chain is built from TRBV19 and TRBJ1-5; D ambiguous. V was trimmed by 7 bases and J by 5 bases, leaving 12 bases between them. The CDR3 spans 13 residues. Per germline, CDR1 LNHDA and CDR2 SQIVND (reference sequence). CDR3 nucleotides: TGTGCCAGTAACGAGGGTAGGCATCAGCCCCAGCATTTT. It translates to CASNEGRHQPQHF.

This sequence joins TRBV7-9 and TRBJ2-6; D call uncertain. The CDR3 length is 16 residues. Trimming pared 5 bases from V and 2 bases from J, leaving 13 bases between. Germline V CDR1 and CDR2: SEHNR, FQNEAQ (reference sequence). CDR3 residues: CASSPSGNAGANVLTF. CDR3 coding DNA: TGTGCCAGCAGCCCCTCGGGCAATGCTGGGGCCAACGTCCTGACTTTC. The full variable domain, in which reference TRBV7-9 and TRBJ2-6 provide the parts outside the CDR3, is DTGVSQNPRHKITKRGQNVTFRCDPISEHNRLYWYRQTLGQGPEFLTYFQNEAQLEKSRLLSDRFSAERPKGSFSTLEIQRTEQGDSAMYLCASSPSGNAGANVLTFGAGSRLTVL.

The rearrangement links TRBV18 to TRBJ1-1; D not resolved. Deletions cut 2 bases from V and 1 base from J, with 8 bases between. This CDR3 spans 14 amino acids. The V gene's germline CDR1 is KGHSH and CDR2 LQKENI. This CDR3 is CASSPFKGNTEAFF. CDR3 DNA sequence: TGTGCCAGCTCACCATTTAAGGGGAACACTGAAGCTTTCTTT.

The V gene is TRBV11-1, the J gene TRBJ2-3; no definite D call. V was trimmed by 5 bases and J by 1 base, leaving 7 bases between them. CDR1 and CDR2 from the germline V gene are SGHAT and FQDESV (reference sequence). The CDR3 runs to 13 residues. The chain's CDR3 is CASSPLGTDTQYF. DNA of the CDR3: TGTGCCAGCAGCCCGCTAGGCACAGATACGCAGTATTTT.

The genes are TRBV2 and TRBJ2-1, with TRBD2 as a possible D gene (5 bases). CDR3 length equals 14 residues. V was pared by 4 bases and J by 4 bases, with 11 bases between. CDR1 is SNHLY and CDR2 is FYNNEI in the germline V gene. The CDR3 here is CASSGGLGYNEQFF. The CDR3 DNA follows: TGTGCCAGCAGTGGAGGGTTGGGGTACAATGAGCAGTTCTTC.

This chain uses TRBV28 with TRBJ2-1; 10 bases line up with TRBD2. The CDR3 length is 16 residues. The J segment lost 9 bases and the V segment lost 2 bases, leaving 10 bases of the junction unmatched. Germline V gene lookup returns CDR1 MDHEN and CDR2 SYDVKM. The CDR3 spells CASSLTFPSGRTEQFF. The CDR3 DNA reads TGTGCCAGCAGTTTAACATTCCCTAGCGGGAGAACTGAGCAGTTCTTC.

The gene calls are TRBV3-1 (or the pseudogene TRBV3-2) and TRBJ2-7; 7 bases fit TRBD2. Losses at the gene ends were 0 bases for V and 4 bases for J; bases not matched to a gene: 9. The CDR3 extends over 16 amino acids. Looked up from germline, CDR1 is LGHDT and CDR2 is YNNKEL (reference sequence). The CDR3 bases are TGTGCCAGCAGCCAAGACTTCGGGCTAGCGGCTTACGAGCAGTACTTC. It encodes CASSQDFGLAAYEQYF.

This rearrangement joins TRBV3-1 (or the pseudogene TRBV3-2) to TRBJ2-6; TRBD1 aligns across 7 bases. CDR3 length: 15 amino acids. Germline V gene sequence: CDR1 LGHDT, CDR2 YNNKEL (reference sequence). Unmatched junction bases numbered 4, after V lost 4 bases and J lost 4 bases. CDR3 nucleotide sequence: TGTGCCAGCAGCCTGACAGGGCCCGGGGCCAACGTCCTGACTTTC. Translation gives CASSLTGPGANVLTF.

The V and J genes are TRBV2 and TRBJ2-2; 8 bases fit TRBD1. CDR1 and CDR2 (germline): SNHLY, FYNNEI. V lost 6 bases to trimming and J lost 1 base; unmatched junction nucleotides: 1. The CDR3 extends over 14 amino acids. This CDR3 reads CASRTGENTGELFF. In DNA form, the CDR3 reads TGTGCCAGCAGGACAGGGGAGAACACCGGGGAGCTGTTTTTT.

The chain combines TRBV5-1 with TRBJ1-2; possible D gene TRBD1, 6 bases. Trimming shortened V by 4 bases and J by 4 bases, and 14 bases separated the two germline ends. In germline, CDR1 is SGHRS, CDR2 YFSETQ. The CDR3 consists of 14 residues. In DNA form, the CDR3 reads TGCGCCAGCAGCACGCGGGGGGCAAGCTATGGCTACACCTTC. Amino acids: CASSTRGASYGYTF.

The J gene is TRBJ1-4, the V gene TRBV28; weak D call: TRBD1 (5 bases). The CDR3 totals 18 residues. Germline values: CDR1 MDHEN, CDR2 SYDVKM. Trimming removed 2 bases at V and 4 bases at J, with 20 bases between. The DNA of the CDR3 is TGTGCCAGCAGTTTAAGAAGGTTGAGGGACGGCATTAATGAAAAACTGTTTTTT. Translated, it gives CASSLRRLRDGINEKLFF.

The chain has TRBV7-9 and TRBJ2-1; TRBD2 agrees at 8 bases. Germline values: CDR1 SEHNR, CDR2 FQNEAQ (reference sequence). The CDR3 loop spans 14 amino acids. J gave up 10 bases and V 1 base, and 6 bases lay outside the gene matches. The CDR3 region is CASSLVGLVDEQFF. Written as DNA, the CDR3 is TGTGCCAGCAGCTTAGTGGGACTAGTCGACGAGCAGTTCTTC.

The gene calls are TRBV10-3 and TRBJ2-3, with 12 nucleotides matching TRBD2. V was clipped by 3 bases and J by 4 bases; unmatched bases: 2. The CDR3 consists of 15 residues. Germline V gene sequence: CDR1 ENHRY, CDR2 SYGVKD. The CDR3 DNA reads TGTGCCATCAGTGACACTAGCGGGAGGCCAGATACGCAGTATTTT. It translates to CAISDTSGRPDTQYF.

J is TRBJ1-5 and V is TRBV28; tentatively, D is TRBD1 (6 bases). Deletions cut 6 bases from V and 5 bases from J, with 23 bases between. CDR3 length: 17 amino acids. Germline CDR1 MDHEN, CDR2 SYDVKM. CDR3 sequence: CASSPPRQVQGYQPQHF. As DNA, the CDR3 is TGTGCCAGCAGCCCTCCTCGACAGGTCCAGGGGTATCAGCCCCAGCATTTT.

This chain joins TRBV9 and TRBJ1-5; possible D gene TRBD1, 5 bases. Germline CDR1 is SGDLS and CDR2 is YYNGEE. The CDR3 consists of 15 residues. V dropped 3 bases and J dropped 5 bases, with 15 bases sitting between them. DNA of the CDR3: TGTGCCAGCAGCGCAGGGCAACGGGGGGATCAGCCCCAGCATTTT. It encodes CASSAGQRGDQPQHF. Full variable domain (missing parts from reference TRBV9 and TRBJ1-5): DSGVTQTPKHLITATGQRVTLRCSPRSGDLSVYWYQQSLDQGLQFLIQYYNGEERAKGNILERFSAQQFPDLHSELNLSSLELGDSALYFCASSAGQRGDQPQHFGDGTRLSIL.

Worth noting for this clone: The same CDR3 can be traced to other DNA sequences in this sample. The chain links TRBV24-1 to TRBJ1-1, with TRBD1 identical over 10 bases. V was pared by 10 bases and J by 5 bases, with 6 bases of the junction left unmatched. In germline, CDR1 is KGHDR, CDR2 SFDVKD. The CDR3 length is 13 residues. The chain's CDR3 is CATRQGARTEAFF. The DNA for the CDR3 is TGTGCCACAAGACAGGGGGCGAGGACTGAAGCTTTCTTT.

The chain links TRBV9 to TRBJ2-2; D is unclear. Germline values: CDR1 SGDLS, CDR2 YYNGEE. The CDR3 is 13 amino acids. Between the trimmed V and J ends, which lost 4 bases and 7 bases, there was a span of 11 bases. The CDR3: CASSLNPGGELFF. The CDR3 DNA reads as TGTGCCAGCAGCTTAAACCCCGGCGGGGAGCTGTTTTTT.

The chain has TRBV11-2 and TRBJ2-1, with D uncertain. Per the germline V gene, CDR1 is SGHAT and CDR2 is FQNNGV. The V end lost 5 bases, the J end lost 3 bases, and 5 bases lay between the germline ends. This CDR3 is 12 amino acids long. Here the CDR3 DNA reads TGTGCCAGCAGCCCTATCTACAATGAGCAGTTCTTC. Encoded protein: CASSPIYNEQFF.

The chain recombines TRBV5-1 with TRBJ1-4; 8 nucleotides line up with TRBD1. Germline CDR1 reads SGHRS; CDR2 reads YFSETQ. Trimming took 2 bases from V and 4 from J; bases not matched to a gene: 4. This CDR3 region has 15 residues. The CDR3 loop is CASSLGQGYNEKLFF. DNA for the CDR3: TGCGCCAGCAGCTTAGGACAGGGCTATAATGAAAAACTGTTTTTT.